The text below deals with one T cell receptor beta chain. The antigen it recognizes is unknown. It has no much larger one-base neighbor in the sample; base qualities were not kept. The data originate from a study of PD-1 blockade in classical Hodgkin lymphoma (TCRdb year 2020). Regarding the complete study: Nivolumab dosing was 3 mg/kg intravenously every 2 weeks, continuing until either disease progression or unacceptable toxicity. The study used CyTOF and TCR beta sequencing to define a peripheral blood immune signature of response to PD-1 blockade in classical Hodgkin lymphoma.

The Qiagen DNeasy kit was used to extract genomic DNA both from unsorted PBMCs and from the negatively selected CD4+ and CD8+ fractions. TCR beta CDR3 regions were subjected to amplification by immunoSEQ multiplex PCR with primers that anneal to V and J segments. A synthetic immune receptor repertoire was used to minimize amplification bias, and remaining bias was computationally removed after sequencing. Concerning the study's data processing: Repertoire diversity was quantified as the Shannon entropy index using custom Python scripts. The unsorted, CD4+ and CD8+ repertoires were each analyzed separately, with the exception of combined analyses, where CD4+ and CD8+ sequences were merged in silico. A clone counted as expanded when the clone's frequency after treatment rose at least 2-fold relative to C1D1, and clones undetected at baseline were given a pseudocount of 0.5. Clones with 0 or 1 copy at C1D1 were classified as singleton clones, and clones with 2 or more copies were classified as non-singleton clones. Clones expanded in unsorted samples were assigned a CD4+, CD8+ or unknown annotation through matching of protein sequences in sorted samples from the same patient. Diversity changes from C1D1 to C4D1 were tested in paired samples using Wilcoxon tests. Entries here come from immuneACCESS through TCRdb and include only in-frame sequences with V and J called. Some clones fail to appear in such tables; in the studies checked, an unresolved V gene covers under half of the shortfall, and the cause of the remainder is unknown. That table supplies the V and J calls and clone size; D and trimming were determined from the DNA. The sample yields tens of thousands of clones; about 87% were counted once. The ten largest account for 9% to 10% of the sample.

V is reduced by 5 bases and J by 5 bases, leaving a spacing of 9 bases between them. The germline V gene (reference sequence) gives CDR1 as SGHAT and CDR2 as FQDESV. The CDR3 runs 12 residues from the cysteine to the phenylalanine. Just the 36-base CDR3 DNA is kept, in frame starting at base 1. Study-wide findings and limitations: Lower diversity was observed in patients in whom nivolumab was started less than 1 year after ASCT, and these patients were excluded from later analyses so that confounding by immune reconstitution would be avoided. Newly diagnosed patients were reported to have lower baseline TCR diversity than healthy donors, and relapsed/refractory patients were reported to have lower baseline TCR diversity still. Baseline diversity similar to that of newly diagnosed patients was observed in trial patients achieving complete response, whereas significantly lower diversity was observed in partial responders and progressors. The study covered only a single clinical trial cohort, and the causes of the repertoire differences, possibly disease activity or prior therapy, were still not defined. A significant rise by C4D1 was seen in CD4+ but not CD8+ TCR diversity (p=0.0027 vs p=0.16), with the rise being most apparent in complete responders (p=0.02).

Reading the label with the study, this specimen's time point is: cycle 1 day 1 (C1D1), immediately before nivolumab initiation. All trial patients had relapsed after autologous stem cell transplantation, with cohorts A, B and C differing in prior brentuximab vedotin exposure. The trial cohort was composed of roughly 60 patients with relapsed/refractory classical Hodgkin lymphoma, for whom complete response, partial response or progressive disease was recorded as best overall response. Trial patients were treated with single-agent nivolumab in the multi-cohort phase II CheckMate 205 trial. An independent review committee assessed best overall response by applying the 2007 International Working Group response criteria. Trial PBMCs were obtained immediately prior to nivolumab initiation (C1D1) and on therapy at cycle 2 day 1 and cycle 4 day 1. Peripheral blood was collected in 8 mL Vacutainer Cell Preparation Tubes, from which PBMCs were isolated by centrifugation and then cryopreserved.

The chain links TRBV11-1 with TRBJ2-5, with the D gene too uncertain to name. The material was peripheral blood mononuclear cells (PBMCs), obtained at baseline. This sequence originates from a human donor with classical Hodgkin lymphoma. DNA sequence: TGTGCCAGCAGCCCCCGTGGCGAGACCCAGTACTTC. This is translated as CASSPRGETQYF.